Presented here are 4 T cell receptor beta chains from one specimen sequenced in a study of blood T cell repertoires in COVID-19. Generated by immunoSEQ multiplex PCR, the TCRdb table keeps only in-frame clones and is missing some. The sample consists of 380,000 or so clones, 70% to 90% of them appearing once. The sequenced sample was peripheral blood. All receptors come from a man aged 40-50 years with acute or convalescent COVID-19.

This clone has a count of ten or more. The chain recombines TRBV19 with TRBJ2-7; 7 bases are shared with TRBD2. The CDR3 is made up of 15 amino acids. Germline V gives CDR1 LNHDA, CDR2 SQIVND (reference sequence). V was pared by 1 base and J by 2 bases, with 5 bases of the junction left unmatched. In DNA, the CDR3 is TGTGCCAGTAGTATAGCGGCGGGAGCCCCCTACGAGCAGTACTTC. Translated, it gives CASSIAAGAPYEQYF.

This chain joins TRBV27 and TRBJ1-1, with D possibly matching TRBD1 (5 bases). There are 16 residues in the CDR3. The germline V and J ends were trimmed by 5 bases and 5 bases, with 21 bases remaining between them. The V gene's germline CDR1 is MNHEY and CDR2 SMNVEV (reference sequence). This CDR3 is CASSEKGRGSGTEAFF. The DNA of the CDR3 is TGTGCCAGCAGTGAAAAGGGGAGGGGTAGTGGGACTGAAGCTTTCTTT.

V is TRBV6-6 and J is TRBJ2-3, with 12 bases aligning to TRBD2. V gave up 7 bases and J gave up 2 bases; unmatched junction bases: 7. The V gene's germline CDR1 is MNHNY and CDR2 SVGAGI (reference sequence). This CDR3 is built from 16 residues. The CDR3 here is CASTDGLAGYTDTQYF. CDR3 DNA: TGTGCCAGCACCGACGGACTAGCGGGGTACACAGATACGCAGTATTTT.

A note on this clone: In the same sample, other DNA sequences code for this CDR3. The rearrangement links TRBV12-3 or TRBV12-4 to TRBJ2-3; no clear D. V was trimmed by 4 bases and J by 1 base, leaving 6 bases between them. The CDR3 extends over 13 amino acids. The CDR3 DNA follows: TGTGCCAGCAGTTCGAGCGGCACAGATACGCAGTATTTT. Translated: CASSSSGTDTQYF.